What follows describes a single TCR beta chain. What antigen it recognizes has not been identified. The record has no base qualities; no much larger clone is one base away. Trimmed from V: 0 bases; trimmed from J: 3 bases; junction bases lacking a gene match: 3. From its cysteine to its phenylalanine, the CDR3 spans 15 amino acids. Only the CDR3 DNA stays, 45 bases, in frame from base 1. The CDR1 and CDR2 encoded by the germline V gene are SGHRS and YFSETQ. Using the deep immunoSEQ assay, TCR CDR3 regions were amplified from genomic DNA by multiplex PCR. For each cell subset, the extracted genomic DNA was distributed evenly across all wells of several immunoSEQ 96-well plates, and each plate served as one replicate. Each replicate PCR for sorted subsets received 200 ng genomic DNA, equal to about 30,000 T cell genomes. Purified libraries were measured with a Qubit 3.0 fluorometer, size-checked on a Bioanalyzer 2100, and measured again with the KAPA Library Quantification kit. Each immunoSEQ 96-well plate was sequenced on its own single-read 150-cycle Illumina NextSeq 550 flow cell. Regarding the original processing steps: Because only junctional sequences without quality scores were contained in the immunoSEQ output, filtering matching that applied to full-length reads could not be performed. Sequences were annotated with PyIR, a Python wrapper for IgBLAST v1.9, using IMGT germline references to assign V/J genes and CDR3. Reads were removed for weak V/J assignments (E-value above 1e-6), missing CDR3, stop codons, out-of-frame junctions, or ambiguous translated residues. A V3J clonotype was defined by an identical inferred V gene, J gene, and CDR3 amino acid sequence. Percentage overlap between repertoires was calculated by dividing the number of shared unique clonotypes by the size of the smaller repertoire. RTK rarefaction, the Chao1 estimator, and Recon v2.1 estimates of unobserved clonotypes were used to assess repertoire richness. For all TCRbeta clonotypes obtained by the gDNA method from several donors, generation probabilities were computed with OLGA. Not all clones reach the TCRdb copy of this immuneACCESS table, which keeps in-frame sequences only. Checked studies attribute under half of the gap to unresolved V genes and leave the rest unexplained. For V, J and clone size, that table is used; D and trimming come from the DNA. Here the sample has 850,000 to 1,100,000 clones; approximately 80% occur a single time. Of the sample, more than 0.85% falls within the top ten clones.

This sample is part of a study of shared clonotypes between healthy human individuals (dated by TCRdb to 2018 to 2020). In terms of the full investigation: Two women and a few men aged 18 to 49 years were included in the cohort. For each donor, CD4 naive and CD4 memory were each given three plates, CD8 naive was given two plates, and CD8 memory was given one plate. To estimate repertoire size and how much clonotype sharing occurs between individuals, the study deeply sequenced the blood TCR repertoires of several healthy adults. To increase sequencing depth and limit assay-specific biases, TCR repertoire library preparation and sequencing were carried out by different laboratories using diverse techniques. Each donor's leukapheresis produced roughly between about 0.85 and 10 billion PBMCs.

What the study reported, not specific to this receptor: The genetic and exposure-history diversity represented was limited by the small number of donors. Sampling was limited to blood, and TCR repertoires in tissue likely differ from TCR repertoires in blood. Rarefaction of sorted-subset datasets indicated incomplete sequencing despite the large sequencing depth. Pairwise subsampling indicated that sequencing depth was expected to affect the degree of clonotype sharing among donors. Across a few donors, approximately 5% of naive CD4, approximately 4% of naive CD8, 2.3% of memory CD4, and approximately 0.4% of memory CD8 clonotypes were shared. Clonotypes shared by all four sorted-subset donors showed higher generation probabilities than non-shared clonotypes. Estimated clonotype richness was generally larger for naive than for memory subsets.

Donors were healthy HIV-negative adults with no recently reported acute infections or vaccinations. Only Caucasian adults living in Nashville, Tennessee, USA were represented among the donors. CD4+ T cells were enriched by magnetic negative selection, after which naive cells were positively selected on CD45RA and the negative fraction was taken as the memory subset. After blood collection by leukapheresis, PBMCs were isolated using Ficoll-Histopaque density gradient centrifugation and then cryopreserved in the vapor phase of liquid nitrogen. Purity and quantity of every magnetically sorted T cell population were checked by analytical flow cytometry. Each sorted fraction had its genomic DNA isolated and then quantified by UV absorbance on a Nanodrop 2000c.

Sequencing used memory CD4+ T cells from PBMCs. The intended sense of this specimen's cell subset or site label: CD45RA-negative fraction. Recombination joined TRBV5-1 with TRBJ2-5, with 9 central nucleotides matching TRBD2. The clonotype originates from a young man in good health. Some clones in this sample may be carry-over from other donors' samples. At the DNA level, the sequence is TGCGCCAGCAGCTTGGCCATAGCGGGAGAAGAGACCCAGTACTTC. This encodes CASSLAIAGEETQYF.